What follows are 11 T cell receptor beta chains derived from one specimen sequenced in a study of blood T cell repertoires in COVID-19. TCRdb's copy holds only in-frame clones and misses some; the assay was immunoSEQ multiplex PCR. The sample has under 300,000 clones, roughly 84% seen once. Sequenced sample: PBMCs or T cells enriched from blood (not recorded which). Receptor source: a woman between 50 and 59 years old who had been exposed to COVID-19.

The CDR3 here is CASSREGLTNNEQFF. CDR3 coding DNA: TGTGCCAGCAGCCGGGAGGGGTTAACTAACAATGAGCAGTTCTTC. The V gene is TRBV6-4, the J gene TRBJ2-1; 8 bases match TRBD2. Germline CDR1 and CDR2: MRHNA and SNTAGT. V lost 6 bases, J lost 5 bases, and 9 bases stayed unmatched. The CDR3 totals 15 residues.

The chain combines TRBV2 with TRBJ2-7, with 10 bases identical to TRBD1. Trimming took 7 bases from V and 4 from J; bases not matched to a gene: 7. Per germline, CDR1 SNHLY and CDR2 FYNNEI. This CDR3 is 14 amino acids long. Written as DNA, the CDR3 is TGTGCCAGCAAAGCGGAGGGACAGGGGTACGAGCAGTACTTC. Encoded protein: CASKAEGQGYEQYF.

This rearrangement joins TRBV12-5 to TRBJ1-1; D gene unclear. Germline V CDR1 and CDR2: LGHNT, FRNRAP. V was shortened by 5 bases and J by 0 bases, with 13 bases between the two germline ends. CDR3 size: 15 residues. CDR3 residues: CASGRGSGMNTEAFF. CDR3 nucleotide sequence: TGTGCTAGTGGTCGAGGGAGCGGGATGAACACTGAAGCTTTCTTT.

V and J are TRBV7-7 and TRBJ2-2; the D is unclear. Per germline, CDR1 SSHAT and CDR2 FNYEAQ (reference sequence). The CDR3 consists of 12 residues. The V end lost 5 bases, the J end lost 3 bases, and 4 bases lay between the germline ends. Written as DNA, the CDR3 is TGTGCCAGCAGCCGGGACACCGGGGAGCTGTTTTTT. Protein sequence: CASSRDTGELFF.

This chain connects TRBV29-1 to TRBJ1-1; tentative D call: TRBD1 (5 bases). The V end was cut by 4 bases, the J end by 11 bases, with 14 bases between. The CDR3 is made up of 11 amino acids. CDR1 and CDR2 from the germline V gene are SQVTM and ANQGSEA. The CDR3 DNA sequence: TGCAGCGTTGCGGAAGGACAAGCGGCTTTCTTT. It specifies CSVAEGQAAFF. The full variable domain, completed using reference TRBV29-1 and TRBJ1-1, is SAVISQKPSRDICQRGTSLTIQCQVDSQVTMMFWYRQQPGQSLTLIATANQGSEATYESGFVIDKFPISRPNLTFSTLTVSNMSPEDSSIYLCSVAEGQAAFFGQGTRLTVV.

This rearrangement joins TRBV18 to TRBJ1-3; D remains ambiguous. From germline, CDR1 is KGHSH and CDR2 LQKENI. V was trimmed by 2 bases and J by 1 base, leaving 6 bases between them. The CDR3 runs to 14 residues. For the CDR3, the DNA is TGTGCCAGCTCACCAACGGGGTCTGGAAACACCATATATTTT. Translating it yields CASSPTGSGNTIYF.

The CDR3 DNA reads as TGTGCCAGCTATGGAGGGGGCGGTCAGCCCCAGCATTTT. Its protein product is CASYGGGGQPQHF. This chain links TRBV27 with TRBJ1-5, with 7 bases fitting TRBD1. The germline V gene encodes CDR1 MNHEY and CDR2 SMNVEV (reference sequence). There are 13 residues in the CDR3. Trimming cost V 8 bases and J 6 bases; bases outside gene matches: 7.

The genes are TRBV18 and TRBJ1-2; no reliable D call. From germline, CDR1 is KGHSH and CDR2 LQKENI. This CDR3 contains 13 residues. V was pared by 1 base and J by 5 bases, with 8 bases between. The CDR3 loop is CASSPRGEYGYTF. The CDR3 DNA reads TGTGCCAGCTCACCACGTGGGGAGTATGGCTACACCTTC.

V usage is TRBV2 and J usage is TRBJ2-2; 11 positions match TRBD2. Per germline, CDR1 SNHLY and CDR2 FYNNEI. Losses at the gene ends were 6 bases for V and 7 bases for J; bases not matched to a gene: 7. The length of the CDR3 is 15 residues. CDR3 in amino acids: CASRATSGVVGELFF. The CDR3 nucleotides read TGTGCCAGCAGGGCGACTAGCGGGGTGGTCGGGGAGCTGTTTTTT.

The rearrangement joins TRBV11-2 to TRBJ1-2, with 9 nucleotides matching TRBD1. After removal of 5 bases from V and 4 bases from J, the junction contained 8 bases not matched to a gene. Germline assignment: CDR1 SGHAT and CDR2 FQNNGV. This CDR3 is built from 15 residues. CDR3 residues: CASSTHRGPGYGYTF. The CDR3 DNA sequence: TGTGCCAGCAGCACTCACAGGGGGCCTGGCTATGGCTACACCTTC.

The V and J genes are TRBV19 and TRBJ1-2; D unresolved. Germline-derived CDR1 and CDR2 are LNHDA and SQIVND (reference sequence). Trimming took 10 bases from V and 4 from J, leaving 16 bases between them. The CDR3 totals 13 residues. CDR3 residues: CATSRDRSYGYTF. In DNA, the CDR3 is TGTGCCACCTCGAGGGATAGAAGCTATGGCTACACCTTC.